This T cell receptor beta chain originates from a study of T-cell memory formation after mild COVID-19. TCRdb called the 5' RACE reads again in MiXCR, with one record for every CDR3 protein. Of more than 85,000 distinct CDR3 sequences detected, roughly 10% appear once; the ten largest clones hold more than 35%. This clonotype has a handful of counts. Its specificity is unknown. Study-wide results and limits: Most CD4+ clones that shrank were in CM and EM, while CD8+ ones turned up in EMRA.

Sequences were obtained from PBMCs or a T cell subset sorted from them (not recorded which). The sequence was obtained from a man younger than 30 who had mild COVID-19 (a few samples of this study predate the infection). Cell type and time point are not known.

The CDR3 DNA is TGTGCCACTCGACAGGGGATGGGTGAAAAACTGTTTTTT. Translating gives CATRQGMGEKLFF. The V gene is TRBV10-3, the J gene TRBJ1-4; 8 bases fit TRBD1. CDR1 and CDR2 (germline): ENHRY, SYGVKD. The CDR3 covers 13 residues. V was clipped by 10 bases and J by 7 bases; unmatched bases: 8.